This record concerns one T cell receptor (beta chain) sequence. Antigen: not known. This sample is drawn from a study of CD8 T cells in ankylosing spondylitis. General study points: Within ankylosing spondylitis blood, a TCR beta motif made up of under 10 highly homologous variants appeared to be characteristic.

Quantitative 5'-RACE was performed with molecular barcodes, and it yielded the TCR beta libraries. One entry per CDR3 protein results from TCRdb running MiXCR on the 5' RACE reads. The sample gives around 890,000 distinct CDR3 sequences, over 9.5% of which show up once; 0.51% is in the top ten. Germline V CDR1 and CDR2: DFQATT, SNEGSKA (reference sequence). V shed 5 bases and J shed 4 bases, with 14 bases lying between them. The CDR3 is made up of 13 amino acids. The chain joins TRBV20-1 to TRBJ2-5, with D perhaps matching TRBD1 (6 bases). Sequencing input: blood, either unsorted or a sorted T cell fraction (not recorded which). The clonotype originates from a male donor with ankylosing spondylitis. CDR3 loop: CSALQGSGETQYF. The CDR3 DNA reads TGCAGTGCTCTGCAGGGGAGCGGAGAGACCCAGTACTTC.